This T cell receptor beta chain stems from a study of shared clonotypes between healthy human individuals. Overall study: The study enrolled a couple of women and three men aged 18 to 49.

This clone was detected only once. Its antigen remains unknown. General study points: Despite large depth, rarefaction showed incomplete sorted-subset sequencing.

Samples underwent the assay at deep level. The table came from immunoSEQ multiplex PCR; TCRdb's copy has only in-frame clones and leaves some out. The sample lists some 200,000 clones; 66% were seen once. V dropped 3 bases and J dropped 3 bases, with 8 bases sitting between them. This CDR3 has 13 residues. The germline gives CDR1 SGDLS, CDR2 YYNGEE. The source of this sequence is a man aged 25-45 years in good health. The gene calls are TRBV9 and TRBJ2-3; D ambiguous. The sample taken for sequencing was memory CD4+ T cells sorted from blood. Subset: CD45RA-negative fraction. The CDR3 nucleotides read TGTGCCAGCAGCGCCCTCTTAACAGATACGCAGTATTTT. The encoded protein is CASSALLTDTQYF.